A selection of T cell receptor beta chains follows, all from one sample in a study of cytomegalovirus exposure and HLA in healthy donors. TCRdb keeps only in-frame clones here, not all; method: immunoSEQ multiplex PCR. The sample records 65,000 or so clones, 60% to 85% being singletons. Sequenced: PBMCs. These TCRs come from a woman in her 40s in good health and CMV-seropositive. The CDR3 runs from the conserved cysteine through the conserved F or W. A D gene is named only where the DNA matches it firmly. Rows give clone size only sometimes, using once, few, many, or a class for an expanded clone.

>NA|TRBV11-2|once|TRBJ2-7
TGTGCCAGCAGCTTAGGAGGGACCTACGAGCAGTACTTC
CASSLGGTYEQYF
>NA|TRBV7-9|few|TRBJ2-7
TGTTCCAGCAGCTTGTACTCAGGGGTACGGTACGAGCAGTACTTC
CSSSLYSGVRYEQYF
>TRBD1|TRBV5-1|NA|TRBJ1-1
TGCGCCAGCAGCTTGCTTCGAGGGACAGTTAACACTGAAGCTTTCTTT
CASSLLRGTVNTEAFF
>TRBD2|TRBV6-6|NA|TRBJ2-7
TGTGCCAGCAGTTACGGGACTACCTACGAGCAGTACTTC
CASSYGTTYEQYF
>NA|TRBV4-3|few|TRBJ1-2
TGCGCCAGCAGCCTTTACCGGAACGGGCCCGACAGAGACTATGGCTACACCTTC
CASSLYRNGPDRDYGYTF
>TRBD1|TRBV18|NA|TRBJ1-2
TGTGCCAGCTCCCCGGGACAGAACTATGGCTACACCTTC
CASSPGQNYGYTF
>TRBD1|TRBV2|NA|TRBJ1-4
TGTGCCAGCAGCCTAGACAGGGGGCGAGGCGAAAAACTGTTTTTT
CASSLDRGRGEKLFF
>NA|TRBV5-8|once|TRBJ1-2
TGTGCCAGCAGCCGACAGGTTCTCTATGGCTACACCTTC
CASSRQVLYGYTF
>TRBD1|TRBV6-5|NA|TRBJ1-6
TGTGCCAGCAGTTACTCAGGGGGCGATTCACCCCTCCACTTT
CASSYSGGDSPLHF
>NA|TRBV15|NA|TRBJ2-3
TGTGCCACCCGGGGATTCCATACGCAGTATTTT
CATRGFHTQYF
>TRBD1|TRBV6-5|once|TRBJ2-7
TGTGCCAGCAGTTCCCCCCGGGACAGGGGCTACGAGCAGTACTTC
CASSSPRDRGYEQYF
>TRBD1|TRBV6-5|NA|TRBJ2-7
TGTGCCAGCAGTTCCCTTGGGGGACAGGGTTTGGTCGAGCAGTACTTC
CASSSLGGQGLVEQYF
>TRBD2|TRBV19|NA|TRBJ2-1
TGTGCCAGTATGGAACCGAAGGGGGGGACTAGCGCAAGAAGGTCCTACAATGAGCAGTTCTTC
CASMEPKGGTSARRSYNEQFF
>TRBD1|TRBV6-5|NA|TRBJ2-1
TGTGCCAGCAGAATCGACAGGGGACACAACAATGAGCAGTTCTTC
CASRIDRGHNNEQFF
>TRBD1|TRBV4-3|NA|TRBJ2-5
TGCGCCAGCAGCCAAGACCCCACAGGGGTTTACGAGACCCAGTACTTC
CASSQDPTGVYETQYF
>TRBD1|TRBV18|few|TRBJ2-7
TGTGCCAGCTCACCAAGGGCAGGGGGCAGGGTTTACGAGCAGTACTTC
CASSPRAGGRVYEQYF
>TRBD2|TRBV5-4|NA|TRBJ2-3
TGTGCCAGCAGCCCGGGACTAGCGGGGGGAGTAGATACGCAGTATTTT
CASSPGLAGGVDTQYF
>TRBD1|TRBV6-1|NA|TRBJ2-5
TGTGCCAGCAGTGAAGACAGGGGGCTCGGTGAGACCCAGTACTTC
CASSEDRGLGETQYF
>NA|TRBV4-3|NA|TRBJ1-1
TGCGCCAGCAGCCAGCGACAGGTTCTCGGGAACACTGAAGCTTTCTTT
CASSQRQVLGNTEAFF
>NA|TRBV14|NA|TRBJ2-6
TGTGCCAGCAGCAATTTACAATCTGGGGCCAACGTCCTGACTTTC
CASSNLQSGANVLTF
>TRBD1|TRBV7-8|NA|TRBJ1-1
TGTGCCAGCAGCTCAGGGGGGCATGTCGGCACTGAAGCTTTCTTT
CASSSGGHVGTEAFF
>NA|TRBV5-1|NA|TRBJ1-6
TGCGCCAGCAGCTTGGCAGGGTATGGTTCACCCCTCCACTTT
CASSLAGYGSPLHF
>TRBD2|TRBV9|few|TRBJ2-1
TGTGCCAGCAGCCAGGGACTAGCGGGGGTCTATGAGCAGTTCTTC
CASSQGLAGVYEQFF
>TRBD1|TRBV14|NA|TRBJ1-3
TGTGCCAGCAGCCGATACAGGGGACAGAACACCATATATTTT
CASSRYRGQNTIYF
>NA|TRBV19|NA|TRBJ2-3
TGTGCCAGTAATAAACAGAGCACAGATACGCAGTATTTT
CASNKQSTDTQYF
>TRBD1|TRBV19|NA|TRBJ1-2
TGTGCCACCAAACAGGGGGCGAGCTATGGCTACACCTTC
CATKQGASYGYTF
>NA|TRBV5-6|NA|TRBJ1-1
TGTGCCAGCAGCTTGGGGGCCCGAGACACTGAAGCTTTCTTT
CASSLGARDTEAFF
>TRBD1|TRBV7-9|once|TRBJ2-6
TGTGCCAGCAGCTTAGACAGGGGGCTGAGTGGTGGGGCCAACGTCCTGACTTTC
CASSLDRGLSGGANVLTF
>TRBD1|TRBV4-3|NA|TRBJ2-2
TGCGCCAGCAGCCAAGTTGGCAGGGGGAGGAACACCGGGGAGCTGTTTTTT
CASSQVGRGRNTGELFF
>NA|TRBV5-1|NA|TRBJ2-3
TGCGCCAGCAGCCCCCAATCGGGGGTCAGCACAGATACGCAGTATTTT
CASSPQSGVSTDTQYF
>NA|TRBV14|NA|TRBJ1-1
TGTGCCAGCAGCCAAGGGCAGGGAAGGGGCCCTGAAGCTTTCTTT
CASSQGQGRGPEAFF
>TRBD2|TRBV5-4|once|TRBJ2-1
TGTGCCAGCTCTGGCAGCGGGGGGGGTAATGAGCAGTTCTTC
CASSGSGGGNEQFF
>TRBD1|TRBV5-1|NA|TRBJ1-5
TGCGCCAGCAGCTTGGGGACAGGTAATCAGCCCCAGCATTTT
CASSLGTGNQPQHF
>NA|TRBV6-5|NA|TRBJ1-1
TGTGCCAGCAGTTGGGGGGGAAAGGGCACTGAAGCTTTCTTT
CASSWGGKGTEAFF
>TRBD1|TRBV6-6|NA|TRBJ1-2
TGTGCCAGCAGGGGACAGATTAACTATGGCTACACCTTC
CASRGQINYGYTF
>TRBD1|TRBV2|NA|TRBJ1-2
TGTGCCAGCAGTCAGGGGGCGCGGGGCTATGGCTACACCTTC
CASSQGARGYGYTF
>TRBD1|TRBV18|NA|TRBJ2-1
TGTGCCAGCTCATGGGGACAGGGGGACCGGGGTGAGCAGTTCTTC
CASSWGQGDRGEQFF
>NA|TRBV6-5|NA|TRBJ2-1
TGTGCCAGCAGTTACTCGAATATGGGGAGGAATGAGCAGTTCTTC
CASSYSNMGRNEQFF
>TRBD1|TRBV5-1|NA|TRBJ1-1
TGCGCCAGCAGCCTAGGGACAGGCTCTATGAACACTGAAGCTTTCTTT
CASSLGTGSMNTEAFF
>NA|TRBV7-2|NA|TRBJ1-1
TGTGCCAGCAGCTCCAGGAGGACCCGGAGAAACACTGAAGCTTTCTTT
CASSSRRTRRNTEAFF
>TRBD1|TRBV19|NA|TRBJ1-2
TGTGCCAGTAGTATGCTGGACAGGGGGGGAATCTATGGCTACACCTTC
CASSMLDRGGIYGYTF
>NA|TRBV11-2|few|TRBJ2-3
TGTGCCAGCAGACCCTGGGGCCGACGCACAGATACGCAGTATTTT
CASRPWGRRTDTQYF
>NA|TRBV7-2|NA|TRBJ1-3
TGTGCCAGCAGCCGAGCAGGGGTAGATGGAAACACCATATATTTT
CASSRAGVDGNTIYF
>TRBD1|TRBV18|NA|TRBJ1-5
TGTGCCAGCTCCCCTACAGGGGGCAGTCAGCCCCAGCATTTT
CASSPTGGSQPQHF
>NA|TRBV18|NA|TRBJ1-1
TGTGCCAGCTCAGCGGAATTGGATCTGAACACTGAAGCTTTCTTT
CASSAELDLNTEAFF
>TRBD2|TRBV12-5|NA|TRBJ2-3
TGTGCTAGTGGTTTGGGCCCCGGGGGGTCTAGCACAGATACGCAGTATTTT
CASGLGPGGSSTDTQYF
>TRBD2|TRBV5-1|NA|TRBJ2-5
TGCGCCAGCAGCTTGGTGAGCGGGGGGGAGACCCAGTACTTC
CASSLVSGGETQYF
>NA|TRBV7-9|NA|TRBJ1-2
TGTGCCAGCAGCTGGGGGGGTGCAGGAGCTAACTATGGCTACACCTTC
CASSWGGAGANYGYTF
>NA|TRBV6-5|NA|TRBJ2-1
TGTGCCAGCAGTCGGGGAAGCTCCTACAATGAGCAGTTCTTC
CASSRGSSYNEQFF
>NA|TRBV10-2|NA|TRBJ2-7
TGCGCCAGCAGTGATCCGGGACATTCGAGCTCCTACGAGCAGTACTTC
CASSDPGHSSSYEQYF
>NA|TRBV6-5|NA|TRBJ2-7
TGTGCCAGCAGGTGGCAGGGGTCCTACGAGCAGTACTTC
CASRWQGSYEQYF
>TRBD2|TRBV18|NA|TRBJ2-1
TGTGCCAGCTCACTTACCGGGACTAGCGGGGGATGGAATGAGCAGTTCTTC
CASSLTGTSGGWNEQFF
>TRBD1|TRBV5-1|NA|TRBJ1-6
TGCGCCAGCAGCTTGGACAGGGGTCGGAATTCACCCCTCCACTTT
CASSLDRGRNSPLHF
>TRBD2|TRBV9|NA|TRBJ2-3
TGTGCCAGCAGCTGGGGGGGGGATACGCAGTATTTT
CASSWGGDTQYF
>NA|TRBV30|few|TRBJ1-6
TGTGCCTGGAACAGGGTAGCTTCACCCCTCCACTTT
CAWNRVASPLHF
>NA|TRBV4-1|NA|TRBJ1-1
TGCGCCAGCAGACGTAGACAGGAATCGGTGAACACTGAAGCTTTCTTT
CASRRRQESVNTEAFF
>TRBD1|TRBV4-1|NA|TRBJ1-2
TGCGCCAGCAGCCACCTGGACAGGGTCTACTATGGCTACACCTTC
CASSHLDRVYYGYTF